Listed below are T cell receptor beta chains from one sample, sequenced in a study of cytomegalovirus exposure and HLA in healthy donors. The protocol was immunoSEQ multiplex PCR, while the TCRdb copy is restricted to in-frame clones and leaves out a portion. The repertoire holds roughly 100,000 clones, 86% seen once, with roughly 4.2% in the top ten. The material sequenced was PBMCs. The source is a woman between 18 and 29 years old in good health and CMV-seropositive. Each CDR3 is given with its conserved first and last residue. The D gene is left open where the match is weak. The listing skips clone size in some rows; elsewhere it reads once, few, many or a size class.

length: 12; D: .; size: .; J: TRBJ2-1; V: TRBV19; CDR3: CATGIRLSEQFF; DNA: TGTGCCACCGGGATCAGACTCAGTGAGCAGTTCTTC
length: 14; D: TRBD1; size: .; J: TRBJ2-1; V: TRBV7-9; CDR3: CASSSGQGDNEQFF; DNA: TGTGCCAGCAGCTCAGGACAGGGGGACAATGAGCAGTTCTTC
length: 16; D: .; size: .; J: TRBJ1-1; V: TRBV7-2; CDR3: CASSLEPAGPNTEAFF; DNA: TGTGCCAGCAGCTTAGAACCTGCAGGCCCTAACACTGAAGCTTTCTTT
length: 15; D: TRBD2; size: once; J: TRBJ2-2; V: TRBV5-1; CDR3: CASSFGLAGSGELFF; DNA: TGCGCCAGCAGCTTTGGACTAGCGGGAAGCGGGGAGCTGTTTTTT
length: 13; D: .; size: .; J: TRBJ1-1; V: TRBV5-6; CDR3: CASSPGRTTEAFF; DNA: TGTGCCAGCAGTCCCGGCAGGACAACTGAAGCTTTCTTT
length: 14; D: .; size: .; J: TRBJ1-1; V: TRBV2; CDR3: CASSVQGSGTEAFF; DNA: TGTGCCAGCAGCGTACAGGGTAGTGGGACTGAAGCTTTCTTT
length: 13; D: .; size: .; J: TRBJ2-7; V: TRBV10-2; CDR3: CASSEEGSYEQYF; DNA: TGCGCCAGCAGTGAGGAGGGTTCCTACGAGCAGTACTTC
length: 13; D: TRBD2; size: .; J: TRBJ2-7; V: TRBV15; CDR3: CATRLAGRYEQYF; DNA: TGTGCCACCAGGTTAGCGGGAAGGTACGAGCAGTACTTC
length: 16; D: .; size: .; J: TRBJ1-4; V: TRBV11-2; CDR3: CASSLGGQHRGEKLFF; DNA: TGTGCCAGCAGCTTAGGAGGACAGCATAGGGGTGAAAAACTGTTTTTT
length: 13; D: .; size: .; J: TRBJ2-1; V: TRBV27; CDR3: CASTANPSNEQFF; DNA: TGTGCCAGCACTGCAAATCCGAGCAATGAGCAGTTCTTC
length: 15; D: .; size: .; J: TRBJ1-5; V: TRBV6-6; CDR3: CASSYQGHSNQPQHF; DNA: TGTGCCAGCAGTTACCAAGGACATAGCAATCAGCCCCAGCATTTT
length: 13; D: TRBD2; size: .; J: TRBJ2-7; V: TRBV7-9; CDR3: CVSSGGSHYEQYF; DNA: TGTGTCAGTAGCGGGGGGTCACACTACGAGCAGTACTTC
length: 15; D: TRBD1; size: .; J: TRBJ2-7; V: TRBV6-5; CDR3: CASSSPQGTGGEQYF; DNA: TGTGCCAGCAGCTCTCCCCAGGGGACAGGGGGCGAGCAGTACTTC
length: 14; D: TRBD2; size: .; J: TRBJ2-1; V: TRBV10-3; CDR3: CASKTSGRANEQFF; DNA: TGTGCCAGTAAGACTAGCGGGAGGGCCAATGAGCAGTTCTTC
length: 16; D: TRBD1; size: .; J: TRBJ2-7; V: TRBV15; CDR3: CATSSPLWDSSYEQYF; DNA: TGTGCCACCAGCAGCCCTCTCTGGGACAGTTCCTACGAGCAGTACTTC
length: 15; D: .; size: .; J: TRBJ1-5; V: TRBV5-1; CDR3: CASSTLPGSNQPQHF; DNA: TGCGCCAGCAGCACCTTACCCGGGAGCAATCAGCCCCAGCATTTT
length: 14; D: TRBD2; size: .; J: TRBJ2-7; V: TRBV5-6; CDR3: CASSLRLLAAREYF; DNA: TGTGCCAGCAGCTTAAGACTACTAGCGGCAAGGGAGTACTTC
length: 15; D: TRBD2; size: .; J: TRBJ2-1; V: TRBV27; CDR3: CASSLGGRAYNEQFF; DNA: TGTGCCAGCAGTTTAGGGGGGAGGGCTTACAATGAGCAGTTCTTC
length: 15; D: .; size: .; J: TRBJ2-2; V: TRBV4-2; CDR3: CASSQQGSDTGELFF; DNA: TGTGCCAGCAGCCAACAGGGTTCCGACACCGGGGAGCTGTTTTTT
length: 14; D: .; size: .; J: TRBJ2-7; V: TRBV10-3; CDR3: CAIARGGQTYEQYF; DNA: TGTGCCATCGCCCGGGGTGGACAGACCTACGAGCAGTACTTC
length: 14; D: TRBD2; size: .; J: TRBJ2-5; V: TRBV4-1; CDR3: CASSQSGGLETQYF; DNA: TGCGCCAGCAGCCAATCGGGGGGGCTAGAGACCCAGTACTTC
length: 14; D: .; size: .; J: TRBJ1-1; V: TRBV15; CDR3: CATSRGLGSREAFF; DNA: TGTGCCACCAGCAGGGGGCTAGGGTCCCGAGAAGCTTTCTTT
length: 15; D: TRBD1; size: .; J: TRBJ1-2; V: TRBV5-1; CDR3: CASSLDRGARDGYTF; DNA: TGCGCCAGCAGCCTGGACAGGGGGGCGAGGGATGGCTACACCTTC
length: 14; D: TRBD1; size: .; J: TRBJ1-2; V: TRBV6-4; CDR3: CASSVDRGHYGYTF; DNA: TGTGCCAGCAGTGTGGACAGGGGACACTATGGCTACACCTTC
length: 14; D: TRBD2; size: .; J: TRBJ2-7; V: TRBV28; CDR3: CASRLTGLAYEQYF; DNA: TGTGCCAGCAGACTTACGGGACTAGCATACGAGCAGTACTTC
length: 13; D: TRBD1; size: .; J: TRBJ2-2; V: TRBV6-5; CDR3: CASTQGVAGELFF; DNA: TGTGCCAGCACCCAGGGGGTAGCCGGGGAGCTGTTTTTT
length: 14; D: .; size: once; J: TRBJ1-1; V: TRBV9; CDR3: CASSGRPGNTEAFF; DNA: TGTGCCAGCAGCGGGAGGCCAGGAAACACTGAAGCTTTCTTT
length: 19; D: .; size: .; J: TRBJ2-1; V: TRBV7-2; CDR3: CASSLTGLVLGGSYNEQFF; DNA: TGTGCCAGCAGCTTAACGGGGTTGGTCCTGGGGGGCTCCTACAATGAGCAGTTCTTC
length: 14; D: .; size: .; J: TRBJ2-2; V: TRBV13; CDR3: CASSSQGWAGELFF; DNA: TGTGCCAGCAGCTCACAGGGTTGGGCCGGGGAGCTGTTTTTT
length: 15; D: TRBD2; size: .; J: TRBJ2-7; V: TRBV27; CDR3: CASSLTSGGLYEQYF; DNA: TGTGCCAGCAGCCTGACTAGCGGGGGACTCTACGAGCAGTACTTC
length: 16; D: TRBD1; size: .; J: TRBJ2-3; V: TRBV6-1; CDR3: CASREQGSLPTDTQYF; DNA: TGTGCCAGCAGAGAACAGGGGTCCCTTCCCACAGATACGCAGTATTTT
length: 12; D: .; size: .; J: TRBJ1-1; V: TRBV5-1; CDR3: CASSFTGTEAFF; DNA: TGCGCCAGCAGCTTTACAGGCACTGAAGCTTTCTTT
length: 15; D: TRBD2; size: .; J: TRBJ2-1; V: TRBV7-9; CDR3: CASSFRRGSYNEQFF; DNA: TGTGCCAGCAGCTTTAGGCGGGGGAGCTACAATGAGCAGTTCTTC
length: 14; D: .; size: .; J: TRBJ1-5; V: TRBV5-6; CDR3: CASSLGGLDQPQHF; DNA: TGTGCCAGCAGCCTTGGCGGGTTAGACCAGCCCCAGCATTTT
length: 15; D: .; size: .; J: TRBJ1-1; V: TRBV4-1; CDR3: CASSAPPDRNTEAFF; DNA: TGCGCCAGCAGCGCGCCTCCTGACAGGAACACTGAAGCTTTCTTT
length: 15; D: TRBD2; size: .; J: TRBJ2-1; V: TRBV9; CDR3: CASSAGAGGVPEQFF; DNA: TGTGCCAGCAGCGCGGGGGCGGGAGGGGTCCCTGAGCAGTTCTTC
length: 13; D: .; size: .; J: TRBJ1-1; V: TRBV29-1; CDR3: CSVGRTENTEAFF; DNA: TGCAGCGTTGGCCGGACAGAGAACACTGAAGCTTTCTTT
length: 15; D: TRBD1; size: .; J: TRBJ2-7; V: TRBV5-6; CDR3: CASSVTGTGAYEQYF; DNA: TGTGCCAGCAGCGTAACCGGGACAGGGGCCTACGAGCAGTACTTC
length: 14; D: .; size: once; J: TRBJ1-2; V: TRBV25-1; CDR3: CASSEVWEAYGYTF; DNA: TGTGCCAGCAGTGAAGTATGGGAGGCCTATGGCTACACCTTC
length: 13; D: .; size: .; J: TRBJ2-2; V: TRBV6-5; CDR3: CASSAGDAGELFF; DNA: TGTGCCAGCAGTGCCGGGGATGCCGGGGAGCTGTTTTTT
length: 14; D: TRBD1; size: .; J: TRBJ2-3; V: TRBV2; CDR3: CASSPDRLMDTQYF; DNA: TGTGCCAGCAGCCCGGACAGGCTAATGGATACGCAGTATTTT
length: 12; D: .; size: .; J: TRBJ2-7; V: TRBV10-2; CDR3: CASGGPTYEQYF; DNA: TGCGCCAGCGGGGGCCCCACCTACGAGCAGTACTTC